This T cell receptor beta chain appears in the sequencing data of a study of blood T cells in healthy people across ages. With a J-beta primer mix and a sample-barcoded 5' primer, a second PCR ran roughly 6 to 11 cycles. MiXCR, run by TCRdb on the 5' RACE reads, gives a single entry per CDR3 protein. The data contain some 880,000 distinct CDR3 sequences, 35% to 40% of them singletons. The CDR3 runs to 15 residues. Germline V gene lookup returns CDR1 SGHAT and CDR2 FQDESV (reference sequence). This rearrangement joins TRBV11-1 to TRBJ2-1, with 10 positions matching TRBD1. The J call may be incorrect, as the DNA end agrees better with TRBJ2-7. The TCR was taken from a man aged 18 to 30 in good health. Sequencing input: blood. CDR3 sequence: CASSWGQGIHNEQYF. As DNA, the CDR3 is TGTGCCAGCAGCTGGGGACAGGGGATTCACAATGAGCAGTACTTC.